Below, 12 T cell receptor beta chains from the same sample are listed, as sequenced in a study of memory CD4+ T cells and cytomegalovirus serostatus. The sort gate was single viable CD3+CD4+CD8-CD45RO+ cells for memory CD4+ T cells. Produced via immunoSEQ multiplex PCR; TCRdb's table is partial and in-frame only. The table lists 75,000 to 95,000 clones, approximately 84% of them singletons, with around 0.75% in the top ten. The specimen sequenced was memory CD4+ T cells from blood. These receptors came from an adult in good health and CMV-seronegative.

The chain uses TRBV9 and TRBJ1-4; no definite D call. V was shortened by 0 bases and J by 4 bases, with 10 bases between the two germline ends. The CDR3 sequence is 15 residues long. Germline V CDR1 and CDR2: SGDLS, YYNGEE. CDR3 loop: CASSVADVHNEKLFF. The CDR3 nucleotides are TGTGCCAGCAGCGTAGCGGATGTCCATAATGAAAAACTGTTTTTT.

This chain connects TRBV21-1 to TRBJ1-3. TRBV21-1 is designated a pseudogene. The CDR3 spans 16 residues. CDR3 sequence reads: CASSSNPNHSGNTIYF. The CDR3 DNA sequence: TGTGCCAGCAGCAGTAACCCGAACCACTCTGGAAACACCATATATTTT.

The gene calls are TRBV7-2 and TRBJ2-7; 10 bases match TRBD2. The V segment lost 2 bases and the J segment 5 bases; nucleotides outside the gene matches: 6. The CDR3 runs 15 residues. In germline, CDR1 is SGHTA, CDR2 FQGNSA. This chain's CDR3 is CASSLSGGASNEQYF. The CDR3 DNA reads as TGTGCCAGCAGCTTAAGCGGGGGGGCGTCGAACGAGCAGTACTTC.

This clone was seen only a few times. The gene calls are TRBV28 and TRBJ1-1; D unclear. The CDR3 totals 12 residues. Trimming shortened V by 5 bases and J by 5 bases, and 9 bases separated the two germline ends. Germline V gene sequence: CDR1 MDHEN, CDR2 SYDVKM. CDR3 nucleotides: TGTGCCAGCAGTCGGGCGCGAACTGAAGCTTTCTTT. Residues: CASSRARTEAFF.

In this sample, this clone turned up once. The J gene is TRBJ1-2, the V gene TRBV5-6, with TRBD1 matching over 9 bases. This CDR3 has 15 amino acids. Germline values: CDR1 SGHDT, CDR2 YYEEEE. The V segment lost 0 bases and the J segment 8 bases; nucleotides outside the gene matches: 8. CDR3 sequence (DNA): TGTGCCAGCAGCTTGGCCCTCCGGGACAGGGACGGCTACACCTTC. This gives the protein CASSLALRDRDGYTF.

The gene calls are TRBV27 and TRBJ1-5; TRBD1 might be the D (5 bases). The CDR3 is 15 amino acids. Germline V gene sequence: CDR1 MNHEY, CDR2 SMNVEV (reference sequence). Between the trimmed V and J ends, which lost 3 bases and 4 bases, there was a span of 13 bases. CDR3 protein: CASSFGWGDNQPQHF. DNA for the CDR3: TGTGCCAGCAGTTTTGGTTGGGGCGATAATCAGCCCCAGCATTTT.

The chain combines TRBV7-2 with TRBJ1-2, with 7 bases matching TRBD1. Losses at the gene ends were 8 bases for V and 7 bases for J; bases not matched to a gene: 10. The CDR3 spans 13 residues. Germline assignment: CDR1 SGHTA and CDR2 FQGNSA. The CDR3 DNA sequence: TGTGCCAGCCAACGACAGGGAGGAGGTGGCTACACCTTC. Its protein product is CASQRQGGGGYTF.

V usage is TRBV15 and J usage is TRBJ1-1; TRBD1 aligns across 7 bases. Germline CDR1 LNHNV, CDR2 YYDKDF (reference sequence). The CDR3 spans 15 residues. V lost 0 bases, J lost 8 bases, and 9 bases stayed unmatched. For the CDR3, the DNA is TGTGCCACCAGCAGAGATAGGGGGCGATGGTCCGAAGCTTTCTTT. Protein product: CATSRDRGRWSEAFF.

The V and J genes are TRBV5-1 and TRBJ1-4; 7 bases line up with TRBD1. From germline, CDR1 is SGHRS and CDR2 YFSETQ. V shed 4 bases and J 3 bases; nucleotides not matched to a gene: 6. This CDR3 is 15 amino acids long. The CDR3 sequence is CASSHRGDSNEKLFF. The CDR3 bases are TGCGCCAGCAGCCACAGGGGCGACTCTAATGAAAAACTGTTTTTT.

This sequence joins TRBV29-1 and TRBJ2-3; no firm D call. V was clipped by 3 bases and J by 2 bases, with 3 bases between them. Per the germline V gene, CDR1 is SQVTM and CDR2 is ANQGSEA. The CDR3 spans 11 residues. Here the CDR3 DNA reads TGCAGCGTTGAGATCACAGATACGCAGTATTTT. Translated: CSVEITDTQYF.

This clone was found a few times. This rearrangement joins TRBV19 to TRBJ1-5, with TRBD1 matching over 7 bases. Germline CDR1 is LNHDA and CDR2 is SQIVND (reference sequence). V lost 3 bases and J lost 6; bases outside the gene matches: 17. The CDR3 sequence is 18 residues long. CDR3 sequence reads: CASSMRGQYRGRSQPQHF. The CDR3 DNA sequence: TGTGCCAGTAGTATGAGGGGGCAGTACCGGGGGCGAAGTCAGCCCCAGCATTTT.

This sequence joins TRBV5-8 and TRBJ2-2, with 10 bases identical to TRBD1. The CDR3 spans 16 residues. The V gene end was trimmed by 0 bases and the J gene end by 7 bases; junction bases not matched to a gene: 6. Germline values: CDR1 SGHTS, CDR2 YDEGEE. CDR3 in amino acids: CASSLAGTGAHGELFF. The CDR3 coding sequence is TGTGCCAGCAGCTTGGCCGGGACAGGGGCCCACGGGGAGCTGTTTTTT.